This entry features one TCR beta chain sequence. Only in-frame clones appear in the TCRdb table, and some are missing; sequencing was by immunoSEQ multiplex PCR. In the table there are 84,000 or so clones, approximately 91% of which are singletons. This CDR3 contains 14 residues. Germline loops: CDR1 SEHNR, CDR2 FQNEAQ (reference sequence). Trimming pared 2 bases from V and 10 bases from J, leaving 12 bases between. These data come from a study of OX40 agonist ivuxolimab in advanced cancers. Study overall: Having had anti-PD-1, anti-PD-L1 or anti-CTLA-4 therapy before was allowed, and more than 35% had some.

The TCR was taken from an adult with an advanced solid tumor such as melanoma, head and neck, liver or kidney cancer. The sample was CD4+ or CD8+ T cells sorted from blood, taken in a trial of the OX40 agonist ivuxolimab. The V and J genes are TRBV7-9 and TRBJ1-6; tentative D call: TRBD1 (6 bases). CDR3 in DNA: TGTGCCAGCAGCTTAACCAGGGGAGGGTCACCCCTCCACTTT. Encoded protein: CASSLTRGGSPLHF.